This T cell receptor (beta chain) is drawn from a study of blood T cells in healthy people across ages. Broader study findings: A greater number of naive CD4+ cells and higher diversity distinguished long-lived donors from aged donors. The study regarded diversity estimates from one million T cells as underestimates. Expanded clonotype shifts may have been confounded, as the donors had an unknown CMV status. Across the age range, TCR beta diversity per million T cells fell in a roughly linear way.

The second PCR ran about 6 to 11 cycles with a sample-barcoded 5' primer and J-beta primers. TCRdb redid the calling of the 5' RACE reads with MiXCR, one entry per CDR3 protein. Of fewer than 1,000,000 distinct CDR3 sequences listed, about 42% are singletons. As to this clonotype: The antigen is unknown.

Germline-derived CDR1 and CDR2 are DFQATT and SNEGSKA (reference sequence). V dropped 4 bases and J dropped 4 bases, with 11 bases sitting between them. The length of the CDR3 is 13 residues. Sequencing was done on a sample of blood. This TCR came from a man in his sixties in good health. The chain links TRBV20-1 to TRBJ2-1; no reliable D call. The CDR3 nucleotides read TGCAGTGCTAACACCGACACGTACAATGAGCAGTTCTTC. It translates to CSANTDTYNEQFF.